Listed here is a single TCR beta chain. This clone was seen a handful of times. Its target antigen remains unknown. No much larger clone is present one base from it, and per-base qualities are unavailable. The immunoSEQ platform was used for deep TCRbeta sequencing. The authors processed their data as follows. For further analysis, only productive rearrangements were exported from the immunoSEQ Analyzer. T cell phenotypes were assigned to bulk TCRbeta clonotypes by matching to single-cell RNA+TCR-seq clones sharing the same TCRbeta sequence. Tumor enrichment of a clone was calculated by dividing the clone's tumor frequency by the clone's PBMC frequency, both taken from bulk TCR sequencing. TCRs were sorted with GLIPH into specificity groups, meaning clusters of distinct TCRs that share CDR3 motifs and likely recognize common antigens. Drawn from immuneACCESS, this table holds only the in-frame rearrangements with V and J called that TCRdb kept. Clones are partly lost; checked studies trace under half to an unresolved V gene and leave the rest unexplained. V and J calls and clone size are given by that table; D and trimming were obtained from the DNA. This sample holds some 66,000 clones; roughly 70% were observed only once. Approximately 4.5% of the sample lies in the top ten.

The entry originates in a study of T cells in tumors after PD-1 blockade (dated by TCRdb to the late 2010s). As for the study more broadly: Prior checkpoint blockade, systemic immunosuppressant use, and recent radiotherapy or other anti-cancer therapy within 4 weeks were grounds for patient exclusion. Treatment consisted of either cemiplimab 350 mg every 2 weeks or pembrolizumab 200 mg every 3 weeks. Ongoing daily vismodegib 150 mg was also given to a subset of patients during anti-PD-1 treatment. On average, peripheral blood samples had 113,528 TCR templates (range about 23,000-260,000) and fewer than 45,000 unique clonotypes. The study performed paired single-cell RNA and TCR sequencing on site-matched tumors from BCC or SCC patients before and after anti-PD-1 therapy. To compare clonotypes in blood and tumor, bulk TCR sequencing was done on 10 peripheral blood samples taken from 5 or 6 patients. RECIST version 1.1 was used to assess clinical response. Results and caveats for the whole study, not just this receptor: Where the novel T cell clones came from was not identified, and possible sources could include lymphoid organs or rare unexpanded clones inside the tumor or in the tumor periphery. Around two fifths of tumor TCR clonotypes were detected in blood, and some novel exhausted tumor clones were observed in pre-treatment blood, which was taken as suggesting peripheral recruitment.

The time point label, read with the paper, signifies: after anti-PD-1 therapy. For bulk TCRbeta sequencing, genomic DNA was extracted from tumor biopsies or peripheral blood, and input amounts ranged from about 616 ng to 6,500 ng. Every patient had histologically proven advanced or metastatic basal or squamous cell carcinoma and was a poor candidate for surgical resection. Of the ten or so patients in the basal cell carcinoma cohort, eight or nine underwent bulk tumor TCR sequencing. Sequencing was performed on PBMCs, taken after anti-PD-1 treatment. The sequence came from a human donor with basal cell carcinoma.

DNA sequence: TGCGCCAGCTCCCTTGACAGTTCTAGCACAGATACGCAGTATTTT. It translates to CASSLDSSSTDTQYF. Recombination linked TRBV10-1 to TRBJ2-3; TRBD1 is a possible D gene, resting on 5 matching bases. The germline V gene (reference sequence) gives CDR1 as WNHNN and CDR2 as SYGVQD. There are 15 amino acids in the CDR3, from cysteine to phenylalanine inclusive. Only CDR3 DNA remains: 45 bases, in frame from the first base. V was cut back by 8 bases and J by 0 bases, leaving a gap of 15 bases between them.